What follows is one T cell receptor (beta chain) and its context. This sample stems from a study of shared clonotypes between healthy human individuals. The germline V gene encodes CDR1 MNHEY and CDR2 SMNVEV (reference sequence). V was pared by 7 bases and J by 4 bases, with 19 bases between. The CDR3 length is 15 residues. Measured with immunoSEQ multiplex PCR; TCRdb has only the in-frame clones, and not every one. The profile shows more than 400,000 clones, 95% to 97% of them singletons. Sequencing input: naive CD4+ T cells sorted from blood. Subset here: CD45RA+ positively selected. The origin of this receptor is a woman under 40 in good health. V is TRBV27 and J is TRBJ1-2; the D is unclear. The CDR3 region has the DNA TGTGCCAGCAAAGGGCCGACGTCAGGCGCCTATGGCTACACCTTC. Translated: CASKGPTSGAYGYTF.